Each of the 24 T cell receptor beta chains below was sequenced from the same sample in a study of cytomegalovirus exposure and HLA in healthy donors. This PCR relied on a set of 60 Vbeta primers and 13 Jbeta primers. The protocol was immunoSEQ multiplex PCR, while the TCRdb copy is restricted to in-frame clones and leaves out a portion. The repertoire consists of 35,000 to 45,000 clones, with nearly 55% occurring once and the leading ten covering around 6.2%. Sample: PBMCs. These receptors were taken from a woman aged 35 to 49 in good health and CMV-seropositive.

This clone was seen a few times. This chain uses TRBV5-4 with TRBJ2-5; TRBD1 matches 11 bases. The end of the DNA aligns better with TRBJ2-7, so the J call may be wrong. The CDR3 loop spans 14 amino acids. Germline CDR1 reads SGHNT; CDR2 reads YYREEE (reference sequence). The CDR3 coding sequence is TGTGCCAGCAGCTGGACAGGGGGCGACCACGAGCAGTACTTC. Its translation: CASSWTGGDHEQYF.

This chain connects TRBV15 to TRBJ2-7, with unresolved D. Looked up from germline, CDR1 is LNHNV and CDR2 is YYDKDF (reference sequence). The CDR3 loop spans 14 amino acids. V lost 0 bases and J 6 bases, leaving 12 bases between the germline ends. CDR3 region: CATSRDMQAREQYF. CDR3 DNA sequence: TGTGCCACCAGCAGAGATATGCAGGCGCGCGAGCAGTACTTC.

The chain recombines TRBV15 with TRBJ2-5; D remains ambiguous. The CDR3 consists of 13 residues. Germline V lookup: CDR1 LNHNV, CDR2 YYDKDF (reference sequence). Trimming removed 4 bases at V and 4 bases at J, with 10 bases between. The CDR3 DNA is TGTGCCACCAGCACACAAATTGGAGAGACCCAGTACTTC. Protein sequence: CATSTQIGETQYF.

The chain joins TRBV7-3 to TRBJ2-2; a weak D match, TRBD2 (5 bases). This CDR3 is 17 amino acids long. V lost 5 bases, J lost 4 bases, and 20 bases lay in between. CDR1 is SGHTA and CDR2 is FQGTGA in the germline V gene. The CDR3, as DNA: TGTGCCAGCAGCCCAACCGGATCTAAAGGGAGCACCGGGGAGCTGTTTTTT. Amino acid sequence: CASSPTGSKGSTGELFF.

This clone occurred a few times. The same CDR3 arises from other DNA sequences in this sample as well. The chain recombines TRBV30 with TRBJ1-4, with 9 bases that match TRBD1. V shed 3 bases and J 5 bases; nucleotides not matched to a gene: 4. In germline, CDR1 is GTSNPN, CDR2 SVGIG (reference sequence). This CDR3 is 14 amino acids long. CDR3 DNA sequence: TGTGCCTGGAGCTCCGGGACAGGGAATGAAAAACTGTTTTTT. Residues: CAWSSGTGNEKLFF.

The genes are TRBV28 and TRBJ2-2; D is possibly TRBD1 (5 bases). Germline CDR1 reads MDHEN; CDR2 reads SYDVKM. V was shortened by 6 bases and J by 3 bases, with 8 bases between the two germline ends. The CDR3 is 13 amino acids. CDR3: CASRGPDTGELFF. CDR3 DNA sequence: TGTGCCAGCAGGGGGCCGGACACCGGGGAGCTGTTTTTT.

This chain connects TRBV19 to TRBJ1-6; no clear D gene. The CDR3 has 14 residues. Trimming removed 1 base at V and 7 bases at J, with 8 bases between. The germline V gene has CDR1 LNHDA and CDR2 SQIVND (reference sequence). This CDR3 reads CASSIVSFNSPLHF. The CDR3 nucleotides read TGTGCCAGTAGTATAGTCAGTTTCAATTCACCCCTCCACTTT.

J is TRBJ2-5 and V is TRBV7-2; D is possibly TRBD2 (5 bases). From germline, CDR1 is SGHTA and CDR2 FQGNSA. V lost 5 bases and J 2 bases, leaving 12 bases between the germline ends. The CDR3 loop spans 14 amino acids. The CDR3 spells CASSRPGTQETQYF. In nucleotides, the CDR3 is TGTGCCAGCAGCCGACCGGGAACACAAGAGACCCAGTACTTC.

The chain uses TRBV6-4 and TRBJ1-2, with a weak D call TRBD1 (5 bases). Trimming shortened V by 6 bases and J by 8 bases, and 10 bases separated the two germline ends. The CDR3 has 11 residues. Germline CDR1 is MRHNA and CDR2 is SNTAGT. CDR3 in amino acids: CASRPTAGYTF. The CDR3 nucleotides read TGTGCCAGCAGGCCGACAGCGGGCTACACCTTC.

The genes are TRBV5-1 and TRBJ1-2; TRBD1 aligns across 7 bases. The CDR3 consists of 15 residues. Germline V lookup: CDR1 SGHRS, CDR2 YFSETQ. With 3 bases clipped from V and 8 bases from J, the junction kept 13 bases outside the gene matches. Written as DNA, the CDR3 is TGCGCCAGCAGCTCGCGACAGGGTCCGATGGTAGGCTACACCTTC. This encodes CASSSRQGPMVGYTF.

V usage is TRBV5-1 and J usage is TRBJ2-1; D remains unclear. Germline CDR1 SGHRS, CDR2 YFSETQ. This CDR3 spans 14 amino acids. Deletions cut 5 bases from V and 2 bases from J, with 11 bases between. CDR3 amino acids: CASSQTNPYNEQFF. CDR3 in DNA: TGCGCCAGCAGTCAAACTAACCCCTACAATGAGCAGTTCTTC. The whole variable domain, filled in from reference TRBV5-1 and TRBJ2-1, reads KAGVTQTPRYLIKTRGQQVTLSCSPISGHRSVSWYQQTPGQGLQFLFEYFSETQRNKGNFPGRFSGRQFSNSRSEMNVSTLELGDSALYLCASSQTNPYNEQFFGPGTRLTVL.

The chain employs TRBV19 and TRBJ2-7; TRBD1 matches 7 bases. The CDR3 has 16 residues. Germline V gives CDR1 LNHDA, CDR2 SQIVND (reference sequence). After removal of 5 bases from V and 0 bases from J, the junction contained 10 bases not matched to a gene. CDR3 region: CASSEPGQSASYEQYF. Written as DNA, the CDR3 is TGTGCCAGTAGTGAACCGGGACAGTCGGCCTCCTACGAGCAGTACTTC. Complete variable domain (other parts from reference TRBV19 and TRBJ2-7): DGGITQSPKYLFRKEGQNVTLSCEQNLNHDAMYWYRQDPGQGLRLIYYSQIVNDFQKGDIAEGYSVSREKKESFPLTVTSAQKNPTAFYLCASSEPGQSASYEQYFGPGTRLTVT.

The genes are TRBV2 and TRBJ1-2, with unresolved D. The CDR3 extends over 13 amino acids. Germline CDR1 reads SNHLY; CDR2 reads FYNNEI. Deletions cut 3 bases from V and 2 bases from J, with 7 bases between. DNA for the CDR3: TGTGCCAGCAGTGACGGGATCAACTATGGCTACACCTTC. Translated: CASSDGINYGYTF.

The J gene is TRBJ2-7, the V gene TRBV11-3; tentative D call: TRBD1 (6 bases). This CDR3 region has 13 residues. V lost 1 base to trimming and J lost 5 bases, with 9 bases between them. Germline CDR1 SGHNT, CDR2 YENEEA. CDR3 bases: TGTGCCAGCAGCTTAGCAGGGGCGCACGAGCAGTACTTC. It translates to CASSLAGAHEQYF.

The chain combines TRBV5-1 with TRBJ2-5; TRBD2 might be the D (5 bases). The J call may be in error: the DNA end matches TRBJ2-7 better. The CDR3 covers 13 residues. Germline values: CDR1 SGHRS, CDR2 YFSETQ. CDR3: CASCEGSSYEQYF. In DNA form, the CDR3 reads TGCGCCAGCTGCGAGGGTAGCTCCTACGAGCAGTACTTC.

The gene calls are TRBV7-9 and TRBJ1-2, with TRBD1 as a possible D gene (6 bases). CDR3 length equals 15 residues. V gave up 5 bases and J gave up 4 bases, with 17 bases separating them. The germline CDR1 and CDR2 sequences are SEHNR and FQNEAQ (reference sequence). The CDR3 DNA follows: TGTGCCAGCAGCGCTTCTTTTGGACAGTTCTATGGCTACACCTTC. Translation: CASSASFGQFYGYTF.

This chain joins TRBV6-5 and TRBJ1-1, with D possibly TRBD1 on 6 matching bases. The germline gives CDR1 MNHEY, CDR2 SVGAGI. The CDR3 has 15 residues. Trimming cost V 4 bases and J 0 bases, with 12 bases left between them. CDR3 bases: TGTGCCAGCAGTTCGAGGGGGATTTTGAACACTGAAGCTTTCTTT. It encodes CASSSRGILNTEAFF.

This rearrangement joins TRBV19 to TRBJ1-5; D might be TRBD1 (5 bases). The CDR3 is 14 residues long. Trimming removed 7 bases at V and 6 bases at J, with 16 bases between. Germline V gene lookup returns CDR1 LNHDA and CDR2 SQIVND (reference sequence). The CDR3 sequence: CASTPGKGPQPQHF. CDR3 nucleotides: TGTGCCAGTACGCCAGGAAAGGGGCCTCAGCCCCAGCATTTT.

The chain uses TRBV2 and TRBJ2-3; D gene unclear. The length of the CDR3 is 14 residues. Between the trimmed V and J ends, which lost 3 bases and 1 base, there was a span of 8 bases. The V gene's germline CDR1 is SNHLY and CDR2 FYNNEI. CDR3 in amino acids: CASSDFEGTDTQYF. The CDR3 coding sequence is TGTGCCAGCAGTGATTTTGAGGGCACAGATACGCAGTATTTT.

The rearrangement joins TRBV13 to TRBJ2-7, with 7 bases matching TRBD1. The V and J ends lost 3 bases and 4 bases, in that order; junction bases with no gene match: 3. The germline V gene encodes CDR1 PRHDT and CDR2 FYEKMQ (reference sequence). CDR3 length equals 13 residues. CDR3 amino acids: CASSFRQGYEQYF. Here the CDR3 DNA reads TGTGCCAGCAGCTTCCGACAGGGTTACGAGCAGTACTTC.

Only a few counts were recorded for this clone. V and J are TRBV10-1 and TRBJ2-7; D possibly corresponds to TRBD2 (6 bases). This CDR3 is built from 14 residues. The V gene lost 3 bases and the J gene lost 6 bases, with 15 bases spanning the gap. Germline CDR1 is WNHNN and CDR2 is SYGVQD (reference sequence). DNA of the CDR3: TGCGCCAGCAGTGAAGGACTATTGAGGCCCGAGCAGTACTTC. It encodes CASSEGLLRPEQYF.

The CDR3, as DNA: TGCGCCAGCACCCGGGACAGAAACACTGAAGCTTTCTTT. Protein sequence: CASTRDRNTEAFF. The genes are TRBV10-1 and TRBJ1-1, with TRBD1 matching 7 bases. This CDR3 region has 13 residues. Germline CDR1 reads WNHNN; CDR2 reads SYGVQD (reference sequence). Losses at the gene ends were 7 bases for V and 2 bases for J; bases not matched to a gene: 4.

V gene TRBV25-1 combines with J gene TRBJ1-6; the D is unclear. Between the trimmed V and J ends, which lost 2 bases and 1 base, there was a span of 9 bases. The germline V gene has CDR1 MGHDK and CDR2 SYGVNS. The CDR3 totals 16 residues. The CDR3 DNA follows: TGTGCCAGCAGTGAACTAGGCGGGTCCTATAATTCACCCCTCCACTTT. Amino acid sequence: CASSELGGSYNSPLHF.

This clone was observed a single time. The sample holds other DNA sequences that translate to the same CDR3. The V and J genes are TRBV9 and TRBJ2-5; D not certain. The germline gives CDR1 SGDLS, CDR2 YYNGEE. Trimming took 0 bases from V and 4 from J, leaving 4 bases between them. This CDR3 has 12 amino acids. CDR3 in DNA: TGTGCCAGCAGCGTAGGAGGAGAGACCCAGTACTTC. It is translated as CASSVGGETQYF.